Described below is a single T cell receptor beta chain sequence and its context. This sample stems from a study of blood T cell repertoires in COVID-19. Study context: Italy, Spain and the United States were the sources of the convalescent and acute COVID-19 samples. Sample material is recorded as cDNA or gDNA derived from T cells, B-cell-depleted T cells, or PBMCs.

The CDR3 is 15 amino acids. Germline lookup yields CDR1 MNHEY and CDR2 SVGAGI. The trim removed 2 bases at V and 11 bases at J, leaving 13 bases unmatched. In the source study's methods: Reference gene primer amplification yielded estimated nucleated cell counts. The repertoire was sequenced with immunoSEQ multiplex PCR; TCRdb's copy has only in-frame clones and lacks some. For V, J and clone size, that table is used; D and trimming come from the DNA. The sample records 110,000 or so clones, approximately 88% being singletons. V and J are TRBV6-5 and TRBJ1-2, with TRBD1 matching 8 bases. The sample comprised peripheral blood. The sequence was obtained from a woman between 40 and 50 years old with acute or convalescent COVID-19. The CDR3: CASSYNQGALSEYTF. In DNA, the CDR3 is TGTGCCAGCAGTTACAATCAGGGGGCGCTGAGCGAATACACCTTC.